The entry that follows covers one T cell receptor (beta chain) sequence. Germline V lookup: CDR1 SGHRS, CDR2 YFSETQ. The CDR3 length is 15 residues. V was pared by 4 bases and J by 8 bases, with 11 bases of the junction left unmatched. Each donor was a healthy Caucasian individual from Russia, aged roughly 6 to 95. The sample belongs to a study of blood T cells in healthy people across ages. The authors ran a second PCR of about 7 to 11 cycles using a sample-barcoded 5' primer and a J-beta primer mix. MiXCR was run by TCRdb on the 5' RACE reads, yielding one entry per CDR3 protein. The sample has hundreds of thousands of distinct CDR3 sequences, roughly 49% seen once.

The chain uses TRBV5-1 and TRBJ1-2; 10 bases agree with TRBD1. Sequencing was performed on blood. The TCR sequence derives from a woman aged 55-69 years in good health. For the CDR3, the DNA is TGCGCCAGCAGCCGCGAGACAGGGGGCAAAAGGGGCTACACCTTC. This gives the protein CASSRETGGKRGYTF. The whole variable domain, remainder taken from reference TRBV5-1 and TRBJ1-2, is KAGVTQTPRYLIKTRGQQVTLSCSPISGHRSVSWYQQTPGQGLQFLFEYFSETQRNKGNFPGRFSGRQFSNSRSEMNVSTLELGDSALYLCASSRETGGKRGYTFGSGTRLTVV.